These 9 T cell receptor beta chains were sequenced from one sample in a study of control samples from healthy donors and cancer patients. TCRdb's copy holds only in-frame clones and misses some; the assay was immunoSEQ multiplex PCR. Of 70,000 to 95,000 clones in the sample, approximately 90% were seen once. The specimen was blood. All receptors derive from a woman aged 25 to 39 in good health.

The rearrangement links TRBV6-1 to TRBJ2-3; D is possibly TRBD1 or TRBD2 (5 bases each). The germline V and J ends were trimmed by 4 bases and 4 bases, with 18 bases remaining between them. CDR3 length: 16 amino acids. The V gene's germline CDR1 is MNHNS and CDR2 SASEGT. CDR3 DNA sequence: TGTGCCAGCAGTGCGTGGGGGATCGGGCGTGCAGATACGCAGTATTTT. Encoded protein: CASSAWGIGRADTQYF.

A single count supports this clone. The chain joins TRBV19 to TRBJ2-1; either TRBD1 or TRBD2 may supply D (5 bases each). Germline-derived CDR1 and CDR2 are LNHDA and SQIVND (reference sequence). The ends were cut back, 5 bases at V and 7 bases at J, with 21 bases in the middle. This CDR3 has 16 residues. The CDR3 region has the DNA TGTGCCAGTAGTGTAAACCGGGACCCCATGTCGAATGAGCAGTTCTTC. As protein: CASSVNRDPMSNEQFF.

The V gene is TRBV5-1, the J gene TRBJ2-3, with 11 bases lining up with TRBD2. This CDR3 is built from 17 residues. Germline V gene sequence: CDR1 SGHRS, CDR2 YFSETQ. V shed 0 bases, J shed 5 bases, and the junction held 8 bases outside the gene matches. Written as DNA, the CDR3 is TGCGCCAGCAGCTTGGCCCGGCTAGCGGGAGGTTTAGATACGCAGTATTTT. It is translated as CASSLARLAGGLDTQYF.

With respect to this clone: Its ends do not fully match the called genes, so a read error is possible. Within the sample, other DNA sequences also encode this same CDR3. CDR3 region: CASSEGNAGELFF. DNA of the CDR3: TGTGCCAGCAGTGAAGGGAACGCCGGGGAGCTGTTTTTT. This rearrangement joins TRBV6-1 to TRBJ2-2; D unresolved. Germline CDR1 MNHNS, CDR2 SASEGT. This CDR3 has 13 amino acids.

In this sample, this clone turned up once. Written as DNA, the CDR3 is TGTGCCAGCAGTCCTATTCCGGGGAGCGGAGATACGCAGTATTTT. The encoded protein is CASSPIPGSGDTQYF. The chain combines TRBV27 with TRBJ2-3; possible D gene TRBD2, 5 bases. CDR1 and CDR2 (germline): MNHEY, SMNVEV (reference sequence). The CDR3 is 15 amino acids. With 5 bases removed from V and 5 bases from J, the gap between germline ends came to 17 bases.

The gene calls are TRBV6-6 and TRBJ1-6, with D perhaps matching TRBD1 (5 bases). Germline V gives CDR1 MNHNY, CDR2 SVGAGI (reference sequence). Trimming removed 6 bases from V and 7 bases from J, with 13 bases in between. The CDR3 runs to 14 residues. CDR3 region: CASSPGRGNSPLHF. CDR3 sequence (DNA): TGTGCCAGCAGCCCAGGACGGGGGAATTCACCCCTCCACTTT.

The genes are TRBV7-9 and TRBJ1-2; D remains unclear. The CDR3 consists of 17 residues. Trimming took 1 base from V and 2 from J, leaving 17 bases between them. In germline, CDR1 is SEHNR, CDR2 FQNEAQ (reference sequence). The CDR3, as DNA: TGTGCCAGCAGCTTAGTTCCAGTTCCGAACCCCAACTATGGCTACACCTTC. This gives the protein CASSLVPVPNPNYGYTF.

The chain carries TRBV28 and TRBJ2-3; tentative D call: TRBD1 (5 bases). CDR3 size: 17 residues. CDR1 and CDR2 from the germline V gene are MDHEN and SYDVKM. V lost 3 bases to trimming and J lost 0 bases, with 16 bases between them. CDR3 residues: CASSFSGPSPSTDTQYF. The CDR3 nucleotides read TGTGCCAGCAGTTTTTCAGGGCCAAGTCCTAGCACAGATACGCAGTATTTT.

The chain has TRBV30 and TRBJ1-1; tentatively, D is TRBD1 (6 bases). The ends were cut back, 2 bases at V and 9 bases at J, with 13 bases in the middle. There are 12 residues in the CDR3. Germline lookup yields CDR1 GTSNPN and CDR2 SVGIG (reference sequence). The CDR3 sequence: CAWSTNRVQAFF. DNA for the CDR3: TGTGCCTGGAGTACTAACAGGGTACAAGCTTTCTTT. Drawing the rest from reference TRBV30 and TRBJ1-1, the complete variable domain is SQTIHQWPATLVQPVGSPLSLECTVEGTSNPNLYWYRQAAGRGLQLLFYSVGIGQISSEVPQNLSASRPQDRQFILSSKKLLLSDSGFYLCAWSTNRVQAFFGQGTRLTVV.